The next 4 T cell receptor beta chains were all read from a single sample in a study of shared clonotypes between healthy human individuals. TCRdb's copy holds only in-frame clones and misses some; the assay was immunoSEQ multiplex PCR. The sample includes around 2,000,000 clones, approximately 94% of them seen just once. The naive CD8 subset, CD45RO-negative cells positively selected for CCR7, excluded terminally differentiated effector memory CD45RA+ cells. Sequences were obtained from naive CD8+ T cells sorted from blood. These receptor sequences come from a man between 18 and 29 years old in good health.

Comments on this clone: Other nucleotide sequences in the sample specify the same CDR3. The CDR3 loop reads CASSQIAGQETQYF. DNA of the CDR3: TGCGCCAGCAGCCAGATAGCGGGGCAAGAGACCCAGTACTTC. The V gene is TRBV4-1, the J gene TRBJ2-5; 8 bases are a match to TRBD2. The CDR3 is made up of 14 amino acids. CDR1 is MGHRA and CDR2 is YSYEKL in the germline V gene. The ends lost 3 bases at V and 2 bases at J; junction bases unmatched: 2.

V usage is TRBV7-9 and J usage is TRBJ2-2; D remains ambiguous. Germline CDR1 SEHNR, CDR2 FQNEAQ (reference sequence). The CDR3 extends over 14 amino acids. Trimming pared 6 bases from V and 6 bases from J, leaving 14 bases between. CDR3 coding DNA: TGTGCCAGCAGTTCCTGGGTGGAAGCCGGGGAGCTGTTTTTT. It is translated as CASSSWVEAGELFF.

The V and J genes are TRBV4-1 and TRBJ1-2; D uncertain. Germline values: CDR1 MGHRA, CDR2 YSYEKL. Deletions cut 1 base from V and 1 base from J, with 10 bases between. CDR3 length equals 15 residues. This CDR3 reads CASSQAPGNNYGYTF. The CDR3 bases are TGCGCCAGCAGCCAAGCCCCCGGGAATAACTATGGCTACACCTTC.

Comments on this clone: Other DNA sequences of this sample code for an identical CDR3. The chain combines TRBV30 with TRBJ1-1; perhaps TRBD1 as D (6 bases). The CDR3 runs to 12 residues. Trimming removed 0 bases at V and 5 bases at J, with 7 bases between. From germline, CDR1 is GTSNPN and CDR2 SVGIG (reference sequence). CDR3 amino acids: CAWSVQGTEAFF. The CDR3 coding sequence is TGTGCCTGGAGTGTCCAGGGGACTGAAGCTTTCTTT.